These 31 T cell receptor beta chains came from one sample sequenced in a study of CD8+CD57+ T cells in acquired aplastic anemia. Template material for TCR beta VDJ and CDR3 profiling consisted of genomic DNA. Using its own MiXCR run on the reads, TCRdb lists one record per CDR3 protein. The table includes 80,000 or so distinct CDR3 sequences, under 50% detected once. Sequencing was carried out using sorted CD4+, CD8+, or CD8+CD57+ T cells (not recorded which) from PBMCs. The receptor source for this set is a human donor in good health, serving as a control.

The chain uses TRBV29-1 and TRBJ1-5, with TRBD1 matching over 7 bases. The V segment lost 8 bases and the J segment 7 bases; nucleotides outside the gene matches: 11. The germline CDR1 and CDR2 sequences are SQVTM and ANQGSEA. The CDR3 spans 13 residues. CDR3 nucleotides: TGCAGCACCCTCGACAGGGTAGGACAGCCCCAGCATTTT. The encoded protein is CSTLDRVGQPQHF.

The rearrangement links TRBV19 to TRBJ1-5, with D unresolved. In germline, CDR1 is LNHDA, CDR2 SQIVND (reference sequence). The CDR3 length is 14 residues. V lost 7 bases and J lost 0, with 10 bases in between. For the CDR3, the DNA is TGTGCCAGTATTAACAGTTATAGCAATCAGCCCCAGCATTTT. Its translation: CASINSYSNQPQHF. Using reference TRBV19 and TRBJ1-5 for the parts outside the CDR3, the full variable domain is DGGITQSPKYLFRKEGQNVTLSCEQNLNHDAMYWYRQDPGQGLRLIYYSQIVNDFQKGDIAEGYSVSREKKESFPLTVTSAQKNPTAFYLCASINSYSNQPQHFGDGTRLSIL.

The sample holds many counts of this clonotype. V and J are TRBV20-1 and TRBJ1-3; TRBD1 matches 10 bases. The J segment lost 0 bases and the V segment lost 0 bases, leaving 11 bases of the junction unmatched. The CDR3 spans 19 residues. Germline CDR1 and CDR2: DFQATT and SNEGSKA (reference sequence). CDR3 nucleotide sequence: TGCAGTGCTAGAGATCTCGGGAGACAGGGGGCAAACTCTGGAAACACCATATATTTT. The encoded protein is CSARDLGRQGANSGNTIYF.

The CDR3 sequence is CAISERYEQYF. CDR3 sequence (DNA): TGTGCCATCAGTGAGCGGTACGAGCAGTACTTC. The chain uses TRBV10-3 and TRBJ2-7; unclear D gene. The V gene's germline CDR1 is ENHRY and CDR2 SYGVKD. Deletions cut 2 bases from V and 4 bases from J, with 3 bases between. CDR3 length: 11 amino acids.

The chain couples TRBV12-5 to TRBJ1-1, with D possibly TRBD1 on 5 matching bases. The V end lost 1 base, the J end lost 3 bases, and 9 bases lay between the germline ends. The V gene's germline CDR1 is LGHNT and CDR2 FRNRAP. The CDR3 covers 14 residues. The CDR3 coding sequence is TGTGCTAGTGGTTTGGACAGGCCTTACACTGAAGCTTTCTTT. It is translated as CASGLDRPYTEAFF.

This CDR3 is CASSPPGGLAAQETQYF. The CDR3 DNA reads as TGTGCCAGCAGCCCACCCGGGGGACTAGCGGCTCAAGAGACCCAGTACTTC. The rearrangement uses TRBV9 and TRBJ2-5; the match to TRBD2 covers 11 bases. This CDR3 is 17 amino acids long. CDR1 SGDLS and CDR2 YYNGEE come from the germline V gene. Losses at the gene ends were 4 bases for V and 2 bases for J; bases not matched to a gene: 10.

This clonotype was observed a few times. The chain employs TRBV25-1 and TRBJ2-3; 7 bases agree with TRBD2. The CDR3 covers 15 residues. Looked up from germline, CDR1 is MGHDK and CDR2 is SYGVNS. V dropped 6 bases and J dropped 6; count of bases not matched to a gene: 12. DNA of the CDR3: TGTGCCAGCAGCCCCGTCGGATTAGCGGGTGATACGCAGTATTTT. It encodes CASSPVGLAGDTQYF.

The rearrangement joins TRBV20-1 to TRBJ2-1; 11 bases agree with TRBD2. Trimming at V came to 1 base and at J to 6 bases, leaving 5 bases not matched to a gene. The CDR3 consists of 15 residues. Germline values: CDR1 DFQATT, CDR2 SNEGSKA (reference sequence). As DNA, the CDR3 is TGCAGTGCTAGAGCACTAGCGGGAGTCAGCAATGAGCAGTTCTTC. It codes for CSARALAGVSNEQFF.

This clonotype showed up just once. This chain joins TRBV24-1 and TRBJ1-6; possible D gene TRBD1, 5 bases. Trimming took off 9 bases at V and 7 bases at J, with 18 bases between the two ends. This CDR3 comprises 15 residues. Germline V gives CDR1 KGHDR, CDR2 SFDVKD. CDR3 in amino acids: CATPVMRGWNSPLHF. CDR3 nucleotides: TGTGCCACCCCAGTCATGCGGGGCTGGAATTCACCCCTCCACTTT.

The chain couples TRBV10-3 to TRBJ1-1, with 8 bases matching TRBD1. V gave up 5 bases and J gave up 4 bases; unmatched junction bases: 3. Per the germline V gene, CDR1 is ENHRY and CDR2 is SYGVKD. The CDR3 has 13 residues. The CDR3 spells CAISYDRGTEAFF. The CDR3 DNA follows: TGTGCCATCAGTTACGACAGGGGCACTGAAGCTTTCTTT.

The chain recombines TRBV19 with TRBJ2-3; D may be TRBD2 (7 bases). This CDR3 has 15 amino acids. The V gene lost 7 bases and the J gene lost 2 bases, with 16 bases spanning the gap. Germline V gene data show CDR1 as LNHDA and CDR2 as SQIVND (reference sequence). Written as DNA, the CDR3 is TGTGCCAGTATGGGCGGGGGCACTTTCACAGATACGCAGTATTTT. Residues: CASMGGGTFTDTQYF.

This rearrangement joins TRBV19 to TRBJ1-5; D might be TRBD1 (5 bases). The germline V gene has CDR1 LNHDA and CDR2 SQIVND (reference sequence). This CDR3 contains 13 residues. V was pared by 3 bases and J by 3 bases, with 6 bases between. The chain's CDR3 is CASSMTVNQPQHF. CDR3 coding DNA: TGTGCCAGTAGTATGACAGTCAATCAGCCCCAGCATTTT.

In its sample, this clonotype was seen many times. The genes are TRBV27 and TRBJ2-7, with unresolved D. Trimming cost V 2 bases and J 5 bases, with 16 bases left between them. The germline V gene encodes CDR1 MNHEY and CDR2 SMNVEV (reference sequence). CDR3 length: 15 residues. The DNA of the CDR3 is TGTGCCAGCAGTTTAGGCCCAGGCAGGTTACACGAGCAGTACTTC. Its translation is CASSLGPGRLHEQYF.

CDR3 DNA: TGTGCCAGCAGCTGGGGCGGGGCTAGCGGATTCACAGATACGCAGTATTTT. It is translated as CASSWGGASGFTDTQYF. The chain has TRBV14 and TRBJ2-3, with TRBD2 matching over 7 bases. The J segment lost 2 bases and the V segment lost 5 bases, leaving 13 bases of the junction unmatched. The CDR3 is 17 residues long. Germline CDR1 and CDR2: SGHDN and FVKESK.

Many counts were recorded for this clonotype. The V and J genes are TRBV19 and TRBJ1-2; possibly TRBD1 for D (5 bases). The V end was cut by 0 bases, the J end by 5 bases, with 22 bases between. CDR1 and CDR2 from the germline V gene are LNHDA and SQIVND (reference sequence). The CDR3 extends over 18 amino acids. The CDR3 DNA is TGTGCCAGTAGTATAGACAGACCGGCGGCCCCGGAGGGGTATGGCTACACCTTC. It specifies CASSIDRPAAPEGYGYTF.

As for this clonotype: A read error may account for a junction end that differs from germline. The chain links TRBV5-1 to TRBJ1-1, with D maybe TRBD1 (6 bases). The germline V gene encodes CDR1 SGHRS and CDR2 YFSETQ. The CDR3 has 11 residues. CDR3 DNA: TGCGCCAGCAGCTTCGGGACAAGGGCTCTCTTT. Translating it yields CASSFGTRALF.

This clonotype was seen repeatedly, ten times or more. This could be a read error, since a much larger clone is one nucleotide away. The chain links TRBV25-1 to TRBJ2-3; 10 bases align to TRBD2. Germline CDR1 is MGHDK and CDR2 is SYGVNS. With V trimmed by 5 bases and J by 0 bases, 2 bases remained unmatched. The CDR3 sequence is 15 residues long. The chain's CDR3 is CASSKLAGSTDTQYF. The CDR3, as DNA: TGTGCCAGCAGTAAACTAGCGGGGAGCACAGATACGCAGTATTTT.

A note on this clonotype: A clone one base away is much larger, so this may be a read error. The genes are TRBV6-4 and TRBJ1-2, with D maybe TRBD1 (5 bases). In germline, CDR1 is MRHNA, CDR2 SNTAGT. V lost 7 bases, J lost 2 bases, and 14 bases lay in between. The CDR3 runs to 14 residues. This CDR3 is CASNTLGRNYGYTF. DNA for the CDR3: TGTGCCAGCAACACCTTGGGACGGAACTATGGCTACACCTTC.

The rearrangement links TRBV25-1 to TRBJ2-1; perhaps TRBD1 as D (5 bases). There are 16 residues in the CDR3. CDR1 is MGHDK and CDR2 is SYGVNS in the germline V gene. Trimming took 0 bases from V and 5 from J, leaving 14 bases between them. The CDR3 sequence: CASSEYQGSNNNEQFF. The CDR3 coding sequence is TGTGCCAGCAGTGAATACCAGGGTTCCAATAACAATGAGCAGTTCTTC.

This clonotype was observed at least ten times. CDR3 region: CSAGGTDARNTIYF. Written as DNA, the CDR3 is TGCAGTGCGGGGGGAACAGACGCTCGAAACACCATATATTTT. The chain recombines TRBV20-1 with TRBJ1-3; maybe TRBD1 (5 bases). This CDR3 contains 14 residues. Trimming left V 6 bases short and J 5 bases short, with 17 bases between. CDR1 is DFQATT, CDR2 SNEGSKA, per germline (reference sequence).

The chain employs TRBV25-1 and TRBJ2-3, with D unresolved. Germline V CDR1 and CDR2: MGHDK, SYGVNS. With 1 base removed from V and 0 bases from J, the gap between germline ends came to 5 bases. This CDR3 region has 14 residues. The CDR3 DNA sequence: TGTGCCAGCAGTGAATTCGGAAGCACAGATACGCAGTATTTT. It encodes CASSEFGSTDTQYF. The full variable domain, with the rest looked up from reference TRBV25-1 and TRBJ2-3, is EADIYQTPRYLVIGTGKKITLECSQTMGHDKMYWYQQDPGMELHLIHYSYGVNSTEKGDLSSESTVSRIRTEHFPLTLESARPSHTSQYLCASSEFGSTDTQYFGPGTRLTVL.

This clonotype appeared many times. This chain connects TRBV20-1 to TRBJ1-1, with no clear D. The V gene's germline CDR1 is DFQATT and CDR2 SNEGSKA (reference sequence). V was cut by 6 bases and J by 0 bases, with 11 bases left in between. The length of the CDR3 is 13 residues. CDR3 coding DNA: TGCAGTGCATCACGGGTAATGAACACTGAAGCTTTCTTT. Its protein product is CSASRVMNTEAFF.

Remarks on this clonotype: The junction and the germline gene differ at one end; a read error may be behind it. The rearrangement joins TRBV3-1 to TRBJ1-1; D is unresolved. The CDR3 loop spans 16 amino acids. CDR1 and CDR2 (germline): LGHDT, YNNKEL (reference sequence). CDR3: CASSQGIDSLNAEAFF. CDR3 nucleotide sequence: TGTGCCAGCAGCCAAGGAATTGACTCACTGAACGCTGAAGCTTTCTTT. The full variable domain, completed using reference TRBV3-1 and TRBJ1-1, is DTAVSQTPKYLVTQMGNDKSIKCEQNLGHDTMYWYKQDSKKFLKIMFSYNNKELIINETVPNRFSPKSPDKAHLNLHINSLELGDSAVYFCASSQGIDSLNAEAFFGQGTRLTVV.

This clonotype has only a few counts. The V call is TRBV3-1, the J call TRBJ2-1; a weak D match, TRBD2 (6 bases). V was clipped by 6 bases and J by 5 bases, with 14 bases between them. The CDR3 has 14 amino acids. Germline values: CDR1 LGHDT, CDR2 YNNKEL (reference sequence). The DNA for the CDR3 is TGTGCCAGCAGTCCTGGGAGGTTAAACAATGAGCAGTTCTTC. It translates to CASSPGRLNNEQFF.

This clonotype was counted ten times or more. J is TRBJ2-7 and V is TRBV12-3 or TRBV12-4; TRBD1 agrees at 7 bases. V was pared by 7 bases and J by 4 bases, with 4 bases of the junction left unmatched. The length of the CDR3 is 12 residues. CDR3 sequence reads: CASTVDRYEQYF. The CDR3 nucleotides are TGTGCCAGCACCGTGGACAGGTACGAGCAGTACTTC.

To note about this clonotype: Being one base from a much bigger clone, this may be a read error. The chain uses TRBV12-3 or TRBV12-4 and TRBJ2-5, with D maybe TRBD2 (6 bases). The CDR3 is made up of 14 amino acids. CDR3 nucleotide sequence: TGTGCCGGCAGTTGGAGAGGAGGGCAAGAGACCCAGTACTTC. Its protein is CAGSWRGGQETQYF.

For this clonotype: Just one base apart from a much larger clone, this may be a read error. The chain employs TRBV5-1 and TRBJ2-7; D not certain. This CDR3 comprises 17 residues. Per the germline V gene, CDR1 is SGHRS and CDR2 is YFSETQ. The V gene lost 4 bases and the J gene lost 3 bases, with 23 bases spanning the gap. CDR3 in DNA: TGCGCCAGCAGCACTACCCGGGCAGAGACGAGAATCTACGAGCAGTACTTC. Its protein is CASSTTRAETRIYEQYF.

CDR3 coding DNA: TGCAGCGTTGTGATAGCCGGGCGTGGCTACACCTTC. Translating gives CSVVIAGRGYTF. The chain employs TRBV29-1 and TRBJ1-2; unclear D gene. CDR1 and CDR2 from the germline V gene are SQVTM and ANQGSEA. The CDR3 covers 12 residues. Trimming took off 4 bases at V and 7 bases at J, with 13 bases between the two ends.

The CDR3 bases are TGTGCCAGCGCCGGGGAGGCCAATGGCTACACCTTC. Residues: CASAGEANGYTF. V and J are TRBV2 and TRBJ1-2, with D unresolved. CDR3 length equals 12 residues. Germline V CDR1 and CDR2: SNHLY, FYNNEI. Trimming left V 8 bases short and J 6 bases short, with 13 bases between.

At least ten counts were recorded for this clonotype. V is TRBV9 and J is TRBJ2-1; 9 bases line up with TRBD2. Germline V lookup: CDR1 SGDLS, CDR2 YYNGEE. J lost 7 bases, V lost 2 bases, and 7 bases had no gene match. The length of the CDR3 is 15 residues. CDR3 sequence: CASSVAGGPGNEQFF. The CDR3 region has the DNA TGTGCCAGCAGCGTCGCGGGGGGGCCGGGAAATGAGCAGTTCTTC.

CDR3 DNA sequence: TGTGCCTGGAGTGTAGTGGGGGCTGGGGGAGAGACCCAGTACTTC. This gives the protein CAWSVVGAGGETQYF. The chain is built from TRBV30 and TRBJ2-5; tentatively, D is TRBD1 (6 bases). Germline V gene lookup returns CDR1 GTSNPN and CDR2 SVGIG (reference sequence). The CDR3 length is 15 residues. Trimming cost V 0 bases and J 4 bases, with 15 bases left between them.